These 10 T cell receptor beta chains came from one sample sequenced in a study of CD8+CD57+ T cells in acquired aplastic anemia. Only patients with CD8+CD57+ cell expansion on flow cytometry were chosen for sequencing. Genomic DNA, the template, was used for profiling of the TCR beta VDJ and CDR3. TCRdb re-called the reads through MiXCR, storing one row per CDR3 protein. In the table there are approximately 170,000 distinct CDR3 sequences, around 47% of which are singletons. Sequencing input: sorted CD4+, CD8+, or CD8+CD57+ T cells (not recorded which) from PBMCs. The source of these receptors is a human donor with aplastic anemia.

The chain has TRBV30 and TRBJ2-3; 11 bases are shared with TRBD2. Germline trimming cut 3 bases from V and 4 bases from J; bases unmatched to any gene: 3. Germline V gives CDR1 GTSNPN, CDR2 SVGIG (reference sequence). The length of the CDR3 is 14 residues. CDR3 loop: CAWRTSGASDTQYF. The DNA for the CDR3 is TGTGCCTGGAGGACTAGCGGGGCTTCAGATACGCAGTATTTT.

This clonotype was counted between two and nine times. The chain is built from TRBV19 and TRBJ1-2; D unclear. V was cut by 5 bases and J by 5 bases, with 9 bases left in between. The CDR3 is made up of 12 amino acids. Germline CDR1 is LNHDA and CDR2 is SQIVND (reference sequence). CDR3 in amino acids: CASSRHLYGYTF. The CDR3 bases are TGTGCCAGTAGTCGACATCTTTATGGCTACACCTTC. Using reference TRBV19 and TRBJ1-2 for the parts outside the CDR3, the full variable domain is DGGITQSPKYLFRKEGQNVTLSCEQNLNHDAMYWYRQDPGQGLRLIYYSQIVNDFQKGDIAEGYSVSREKKESFPLTVTSAQKNPTAFYLCASSRHLYGYTFGSGTRLTVV.

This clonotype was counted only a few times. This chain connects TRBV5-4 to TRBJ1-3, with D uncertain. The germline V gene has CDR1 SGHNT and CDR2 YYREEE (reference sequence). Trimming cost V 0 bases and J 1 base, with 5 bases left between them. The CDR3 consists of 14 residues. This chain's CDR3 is CASSLAESGNTIYF. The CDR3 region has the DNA TGTGCCAGCAGCTTGGCCGAATCTGGAAACACCATATATTTT.

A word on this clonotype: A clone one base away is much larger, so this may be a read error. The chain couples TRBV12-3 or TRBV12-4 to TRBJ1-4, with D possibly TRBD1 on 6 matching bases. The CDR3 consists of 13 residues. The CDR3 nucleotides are TGTGCCAGCAAGGAGGGGGTTAGTGAAAAACCGTTTTTT. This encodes CASKEGVSEKPFF.

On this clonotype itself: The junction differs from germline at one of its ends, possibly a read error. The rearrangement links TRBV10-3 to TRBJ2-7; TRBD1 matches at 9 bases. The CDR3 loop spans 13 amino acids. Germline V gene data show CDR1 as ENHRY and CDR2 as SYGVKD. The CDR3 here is CASSDRGAYEQYF. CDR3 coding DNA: TGTGCCAGCAGTGACAGGGGGGCCTACGAGCAGTACTTC.

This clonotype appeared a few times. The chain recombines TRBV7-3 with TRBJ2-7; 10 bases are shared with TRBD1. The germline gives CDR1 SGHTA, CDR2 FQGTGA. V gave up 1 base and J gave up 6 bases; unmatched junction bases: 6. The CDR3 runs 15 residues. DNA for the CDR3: TGTGCCAGCAGCTTAATGAGACAGGGGGCTGTCGAGCAGTACGTC. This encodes CASSLMRQGAVEQYV.

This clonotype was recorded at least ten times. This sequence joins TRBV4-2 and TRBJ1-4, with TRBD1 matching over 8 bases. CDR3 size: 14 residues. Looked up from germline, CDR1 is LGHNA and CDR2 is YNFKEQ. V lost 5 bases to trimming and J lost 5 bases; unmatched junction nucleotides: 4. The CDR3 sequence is CASSVRDRNEKLFF. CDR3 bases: TGTGCCAGCAGCGTCCGGGACAGGAATGAAAAACTGTTTTTT.

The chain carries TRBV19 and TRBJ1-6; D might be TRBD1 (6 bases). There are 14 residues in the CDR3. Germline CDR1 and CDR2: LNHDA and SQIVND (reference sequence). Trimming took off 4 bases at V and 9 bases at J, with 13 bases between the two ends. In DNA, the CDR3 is TGTGCCAGTAGTACTGGACAGTCAGGTTCACCCCTCCACTTT. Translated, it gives CASSTGQSGSPLHF.

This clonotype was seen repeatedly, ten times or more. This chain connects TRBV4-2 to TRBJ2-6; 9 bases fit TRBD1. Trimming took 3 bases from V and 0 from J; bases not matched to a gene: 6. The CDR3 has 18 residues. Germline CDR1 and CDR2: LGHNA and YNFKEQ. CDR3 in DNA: TGTGCCAGCAGCCACGACTGGGACAGGGACTCTGGGGCCAACGTCCTGACTTTC. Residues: CASSHDWDRDSGANVLTF.

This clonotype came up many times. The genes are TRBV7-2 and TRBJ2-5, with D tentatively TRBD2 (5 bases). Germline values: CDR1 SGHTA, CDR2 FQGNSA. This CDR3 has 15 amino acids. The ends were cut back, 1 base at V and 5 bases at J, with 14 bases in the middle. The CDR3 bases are TGTGCCAGCAGCTTAGTGCTAGCAGTGGGGGAGACCCAGTACTTC. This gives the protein CASSLVLAVGETQYF.